The present TCR beta chain was sequenced within a study of regulatory T cells. Study-wide results and caveats: In patients, unique TRB V-J pairs were restricted and V/J usage skewed, especially in Tregs. Hydrophobic residues at CDR3 positions 6 and 7 were enriched in conventional CD4+ T cells of CD3G-deficient patients.

The PCR used 52 TRBV and 13 TRBJ primers. This table comes from immunoSEQ multiplex PCR, and its TCRdb copy is limited to in-frame clones, with some not included. In the table there are around 16,000 clones, 84% of which are singletons. This clone was seen once. What it recognizes is unknown. Patients, 2 to 39 years old, had expanded memory T-cell proportions. Germline assignment: CDR1 LNHDA and CDR2 SQIVND (reference sequence). Trimming took off 4 bases at V and 5 bases at J, with 13 bases between the two ends. This CDR3 spans 14 amino acids. V usage is TRBV19 and J usage is TRBJ2-3; perhaps TRBD1 as D (5 bases). The receptor comes from a person in their thirties with CD3G deficiency. The sequenced material came from conventional CD4+ T cells sorted from blood. CDR3 sequence: CASSRGRRLDTQYF. DNA of the CDR3: TGTGCCAGTAGTAGGGGCAGGCGCCTAGATACGCAGTATTTT.